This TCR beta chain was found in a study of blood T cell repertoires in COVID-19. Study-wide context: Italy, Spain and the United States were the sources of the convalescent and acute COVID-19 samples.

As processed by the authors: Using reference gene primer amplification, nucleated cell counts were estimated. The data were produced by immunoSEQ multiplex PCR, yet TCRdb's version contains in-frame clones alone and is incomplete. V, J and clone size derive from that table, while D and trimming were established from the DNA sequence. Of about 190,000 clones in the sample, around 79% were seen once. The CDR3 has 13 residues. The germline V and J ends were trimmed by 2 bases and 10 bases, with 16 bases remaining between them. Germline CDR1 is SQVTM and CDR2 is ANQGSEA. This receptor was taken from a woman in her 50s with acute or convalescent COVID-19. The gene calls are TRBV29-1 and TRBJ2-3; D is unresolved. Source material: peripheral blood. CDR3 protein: CSVEPHAISAQYF. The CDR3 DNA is TGCAGCGTTGAACCCCACGCAATCTCGGCGCAGTATTTT.